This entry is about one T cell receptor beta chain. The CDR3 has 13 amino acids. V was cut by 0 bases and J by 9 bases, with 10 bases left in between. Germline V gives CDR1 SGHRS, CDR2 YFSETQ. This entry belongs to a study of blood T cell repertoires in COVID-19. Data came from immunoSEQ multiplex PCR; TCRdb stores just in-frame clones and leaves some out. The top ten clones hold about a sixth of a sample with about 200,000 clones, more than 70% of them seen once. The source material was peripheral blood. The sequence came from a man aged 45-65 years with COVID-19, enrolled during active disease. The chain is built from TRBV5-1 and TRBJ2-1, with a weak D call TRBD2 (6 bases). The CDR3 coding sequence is TGCGCCAGCAGCTTGGGTACGGGAGCTGAGCAGTTCTTC. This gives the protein CASSLGTGAEQFF.